Following are 32 T cell receptor beta chains from one sample sequenced in a study of cytomegalovirus exposure and HLA in healthy donors. The PCR employed 60 Vbeta primers together with 13 Jbeta primers. Method: immunoSEQ multiplex PCR; TCRdb's copy keeps in-frame clones and lacks some. The sample shows some 71,000 clones, 70% of them seen only once. Source material: PBMCs. The receptors derive from a woman aged 45-59 years in good health and CMV-seropositive.

The CDR3 region is CASSLASGKQGKTYGYTF. CDR3 nucleotides: TGCGCCAGCAGCTTGGCCTCCGGGAAACAGGGAAAAACCTATGGCTACACCTTC. The V call is TRBV5-1, the J call TRBJ1-2; the D gene is possibly TRBD1 (6 bases). The V gene lost 0 bases and the J gene lost 4 bases, with 22 bases spanning the gap. CDR1 is SGHRS, CDR2 YFSETQ, per germline. This CDR3 region has 18 residues.

The chain is built from TRBV7-8 and TRBJ2-2; 9 positions agree with TRBD2. Germline CDR1 and CDR2: SGHVS and FQNEAQ. V shed 8 bases, J shed 5 bases, and the junction held 9 bases outside the gene matches. This CDR3 has 15 amino acids. As DNA, the CDR3 is TGTGCCAGCCAAAATAGCGGGGGTGTTACCGGGGAGCTGTTTTTT. Encoded protein: CASQNSGGVTGELFF.

The rearrangement uses TRBV7-3 and TRBJ1-2; a possible D gene is TRBD1 (6 bases). The CDR3 spans 17 residues. Germline V lookup: CDR1 SGHTA, CDR2 FQGTGA. V dropped 3 bases and J dropped 7 bases, with 24 bases sitting between them. The CDR3 reads CASSLVPGTQDSPGYTF. For the CDR3, the DNA is TGTGCCAGCAGCTTGGTCCCCGGGACGCAGGACAGCCCTGGCTACACCTTC. The full variable domain, its missing parts supplied by reference TRBV7-3 and TRBJ1-2, is GAGVSQTPSNKVTEKGKYVELRCDPISGHTALYWYRQSLGQGPEFLIYFQGTGAADDSGLPNDRFFAVRPEGSVSTLKIQRTERGDSAVYLCASSLVPGTQDSPGYTFGSGTRLTVV.

The V and J genes are TRBV29-1 and TRBJ2-1; 7 nucleotides align to TRBD2. This CDR3 contains 15 residues. Unmatched junction bases numbered 15, after V lost 4 bases and J lost 9 bases. The germline V gene encodes CDR1 SQVTM and CDR2 ANQGSEA. The CDR3 protein is CSVGGGWEGRGEQFF. CDR3 sequence (DNA): TGCAGCGTTGGGGGGGGTTGGGAGGGCCGGGGTGAGCAGTTCTTC.

V gene TRBV7-6 combines with J gene TRBJ2-7; D is ambiguous. Trimming removed 2 bases at V and 6 bases at J, with 11 bases between. CDR3 length: 13 residues. The V gene's germline CDR1 is SGHVS and CDR2 FNYEAQ. Here the CDR3 DNA reads TGTGCCAGCAGCTTAACCGACTCGGGCGAGCAGTACTTC. It encodes CASSLTDSGEQYF.

The chain uses TRBV29-1 and TRBJ2-7; tentatively, D is TRBD2 (6 bases). The V gene lost 1 base and the J gene lost 5 bases, with 18 bases spanning the gap. The CDR3 has 15 amino acids. Germline CDR1 reads SQVTM; CDR2 reads ANQGSEA. CDR3 nucleotides: TGCAGCGTTGAAGGGGTCGGGGGAGGAGGAAACGAGCAGTACTTC. Translating it yields CSVEGVGGGGNEQYF.

This chain connects TRBV4-3 to TRBJ2-5, with TRBD2 matching 7 bases. The CDR3 totals 21 residues. Germline V gene lookup returns CDR1 LGHNA and CDR2 YSLEER. Unmatched junction bases numbered 19, after V lost 0 bases and J lost 0 bases. The CDR3 DNA follows: TGCGCCAGCAGCCAAGAACGCCCCGCAGCGGGGCTAATCCAGTACCAAGAGACCCAGTACTTC. Its protein is CASSQERPAAGLIQYQETQYF.

This sequence joins TRBV5-1 and TRBJ1-4; perhaps TRBD1 as D (6 bases). V was clipped by 1 base and J by 5 bases, with 12 bases between them. This CDR3 comprises 15 residues. CDR1 is SGHRS, CDR2 YFSETQ, per germline. DNA of the CDR3: TGCGCCAGCAGCTTGTCTGGGACAAGGAATGAAAAACTGTTTTTT. It codes for CASSLSGTRNEKLFF. The full variable domain, completed using reference TRBV5-1 and TRBJ1-4, is KAGVTQTPRYLIKTRGQQVTLSCSPISGHRSVSWYQQTPGQGLQFLFEYFSETQRNKGNFPGRFSGRQFSNSRSEMNVSTLELGDSALYLCASSLSGTRNEKLFFGSGTQLSVL.

This clone was counted between two and nine times. The chain carries TRBV9 and TRBJ1-1, with 11 bases matching TRBD1. Germline loops: CDR1 SGDLS, CDR2 YYNGEE. Germline trimming cut 0 bases from V and 4 bases from J; bases unmatched to any gene: 8. CDR3 length equals 17 residues. CDR3 nucleotides: TGTGCCAGCAGCGTAGACCGGGACAGGGGGGGGAGCACTGAAGCTTTCTTT. Amino acids: CASSVDRDRGGSTEAFF.

This clone was seen only a few times. V usage is TRBV5-1 and J usage is TRBJ1-1, with 9 bases matching TRBD1. The V gene end was trimmed by 4 bases and the J gene end by 7 bases; junction bases not matched to a gene: 5. The germline gives CDR1 SGHRS, CDR2 YFSETQ. CDR3 length: 13 residues. The CDR3 nucleotides read TGCGCCAGCAGCCCGGGACAGGGTATTGAAGCTTTCTTT. This codes for CASSPGQGIEAFF.

This clone was counted a few times. The chain recombines TRBV7-9 with TRBJ2-7; 7 nucleotides line up with TRBD1. Germline trimming cut 1 base from V and 6 bases from J; bases unmatched to any gene: 3. CDR1 SEHNR and CDR2 FQNEAQ come from the germline V gene (reference sequence). CDR3 length: 13 amino acids. Here the CDR3 DNA reads TGTGCCAGCAGCTTAGGTAGACAGGGCGAGCAGTACTTC. Translating gives CASSLGRQGEQYF.

The chain has TRBV6-6 and TRBJ1-2, with 10 nucleotides matching TRBD1. Germline V gene data show CDR1 as MNHNY and CDR2 as SVGAGI (reference sequence). The CDR3 sequence is 15 residues long. V was pared by 0 bases and J by 7 bases, with 5 bases of the junction left unmatched. The CDR3 reads CASSYSDRGMVGYTF. The CDR3 bases are TGTGCCAGCAGTTACTCGGACAGGGGGATGGTTGGCTACACCTTC.

This chain uses TRBV7-7 with TRBJ2-2; the match to TRBD1 covers 10 bases. CDR3 length equals 16 residues. The trim removed 1 base at V and 6 bases at J, leaving 5 bases unmatched. The germline gives CDR1 SSHAT, CDR2 FNYEAQ (reference sequence). CDR3 bases: TGTGCCAGCAGCTTAGTACGGGACAGGGGACCCGGGGAGCTGTTTTTT. Encoded protein: CASSLVRDRGPGELFF.

The rearrangement links TRBV6-5 to TRBJ2-1, with a weak D call TRBD2 (6 bases). V shed 8 bases and J shed 1 base, with 15 bases lying between them. CDR1 and CDR2 from the germline V gene are MNHEY and SVGAGI. The CDR3 is 15 amino acids. The CDR3 is CASGLSGFSYNEQFF. For the CDR3, the DNA is TGTGCCAGCGGTTTAAGCGGGTTTTCCTACAATGAGCAGTTCTTC.

This clone occurred once. The V call is TRBV6-5, the J call TRBJ1-1; TRBD1 matches at 8 bases. Per the germline V gene, CDR1 is MNHEY and CDR2 is SVGAGI. Trimming removed 10 bases from V and 0 bases from J; junction bases left unmatched: 1. This CDR3 spans 12 amino acids. CDR3 DNA sequence: TGTGCCAAACAGGGGGTGAACACTGAAGCTTTCTTT. Translation gives CAKQGVNTEAFF.

Within the sample, this clone is medium-sized. The chain has TRBV9 and TRBJ1-6, with 9 bases fitting TRBD1. The germline V gene has CDR1 SGDLS and CDR2 YYNGEE. There are 15 residues in the CDR3. With V trimmed by 0 bases and J by 5 bases, 0 bases remained unmatched. This CDR3 is CASSVGTGDNSPLHF. As DNA, the CDR3 is TGTGCCAGCAGCGTAGGGACAGGGGATAATTCACCCCTCCACTTT. Full variable domain (rest looked up from reference TRBV9 and TRBJ1-6): DSGVTQTPKHLITATGQRVTLRCSPRSGDLSVYWYQQSLDQGLQFLIQYYNGEERAKGNILERFSAQQFPDLHSELNLSSLELGDSALYFCASSVGTGDNSPLHFGNGTRLTVT.

The rearrangement joins TRBV11-3 to TRBJ2-7; 11 positions agree with TRBD2. The length of the CDR3 is 16 residues. Germline lookup yields CDR1 SGHNT and CDR2 YENEEA. The junction had 11 bases not matched to a gene; V was cut back by 5 bases and J by 5 bases. Here the CDR3 reads CASSPGKLAGVDEQYF. The CDR3 DNA is TGTGCCAGCAGCCCGGGCAAACTAGCGGGAGTGGACGAGCAGTACTTC. Variable domain in full (rest from reference TRBV11-3 and TRBJ2-7): EAGVVQSPRYKIIEKKQPVAFWCNPISGHNTLYWYLQNLGQGPELLIRYENEEAVDDSQLPKDRFSAERLKGVDSTLKIQPAELGDSAVYLCASSPGKLAGVDEQYFGPGTRLTVT.

Here the CDR3 reads CATLGSLGTQYF. CDR3 bases: TGTGCCACATTAGGGAGTCTTGGGACCCAGTACTTC. The genes are TRBV5-4 and TRBJ2-5; TRBD2 might be the D (5 bases). The CDR3 runs to 12 residues. The germline V gene has CDR1 SGHNT and CDR2 YYREEE (reference sequence). Trimming took 9 bases from V and 7 from J, leaving 16 bases between them.

This clone was observed once. The chain employs TRBV9 and TRBJ2-2; 7 bases map to TRBD2. CDR1 is SGDLS, CDR2 YYNGEE, per germline. The CDR3 covers 16 residues. V shed 0 bases and J 7 bases; nucleotides not matched to a gene: 9. The CDR3, as DNA: TGTGCCAGCAGCGTAGCCGGGACTATGAGCATCGGGGAGCTGTTTTTT. This gives the protein CASSVAGTMSIGELFF.

V is TRBV10-3 and J is TRBJ1-5; D unclear. The V gene's germline CDR1 is ENHRY and CDR2 SYGVKD. The ends were cut back, 6 bases at V and 4 bases at J, with 10 bases in the middle. The CDR3 sequence is 13 residues long. The CDR3 coding sequence is TGTGCCATCAGCCTAGACGGTAATCAGCCCCAGCATTTT. Its translation: CAISLDGNQPQHF.

This chain uses TRBV6-5 with TRBJ1-2; possible D gene TRBD1, 5 bases. The CDR3 covers 13 residues. V was trimmed by 5 bases and J by 6 bases, leaving 13 bases between them. Germline loops: CDR1 MNHEY, CDR2 SVGAGI. DNA of the CDR3: TGTGCCAGCAGTCACGGGGGGGGTAATGGCTACACCTTC. Protein product: CASSHGGGNGYTF.

The chain uses TRBV19 and TRBJ2-7; tentatively, D is TRBD2 (7 bases). Germline V gives CDR1 LNHDA, CDR2 SQIVND (reference sequence). CDR3 length equals 16 residues. Trimming shortened V by 8 bases and J by 2 bases, and 22 bases separated the two germline ends. CDR3 bases: TGTGCCAGTTCCCAGCAGCCGGGGGGCTACGCCTACGAGCAGTACTTC. Translating gives CASSQQPGGYAYEQYF.

This clone was seen a few times. The chain carries TRBV5-4 and TRBJ1-1; D not certain. The V end was cut by 1 base, the J end by 1 base, with 5 bases between. Germline CDR1 SGHNT, CDR2 YYREEE (reference sequence). The length of the CDR3 is 13 residues. The DNA for the CDR3 is TGTGCCAGCAGCTTGTTCCAGAACACTGAAGCTTTCTTT. Amino acid sequence: CASSLFQNTEAFF.

The CDR3 region has the DNA TGCGCCAGCGCCGACAGGACTTCTGGCACCGGGGAGCTGTTTTTT. Protein product: CASADRTSGTGELFF. This chain links TRBV10-1 with TRBJ2-2, with D tentatively TRBD1 (6 bases). V gave up 8 bases and J gave up 4 bases, with 17 bases separating them. CDR1 WNHNN and CDR2 SYGVQD come from the germline V gene (reference sequence). The CDR3 is 15 residues long.

This clone was seen once. For the CDR3, the DNA is TGTGCCACCAGCGTCCACGGACAGGGGGTATCGGGGAACAATCAGCCCCAGCATTTT. Its translation: CATSVHGQGVSGNNQPQHF. This chain uses TRBV15 with TRBJ1-5, with 10 bases aligning to TRBD1. The CDR3 length is 19 residues. V lost 5 bases, J lost 3 bases, and 16 bases stayed unmatched. Germline lookup yields CDR1 LNHNV and CDR2 YYDKDF (reference sequence).

V usage is TRBV11-3 and J usage is TRBJ2-5; 8 bases map to TRBD2. Trimming cost V 5 bases and J 2 bases; bases outside gene matches: 7. The germline V gene has CDR1 SGHNT and CDR2 YENEEA. This CDR3 comprises 15 residues. DNA for the CDR3: TGTGCCAGCAGCAAAGGGCCTAGCGGGCAAGAGACCCAGTACTTC. Its protein product is CASSKGPSGQETQYF.

As for this clone: The junction shows a germline mismatch at one end, possibly a read error. The V and J genes are TRBV30 and TRBJ2-7; possibly TRBD2 for D (5 bases). The germline CDR1 and CDR2 sequences are GTSNPN and SVGIG (reference sequence). CDR3 length equals 12 residues. The CDR3: CAWGVTSYEQYF. DNA of the CDR3: TGTGCCTGGGGTGTCACTAGCTACGAGCAGTACTTC.

The chain recombines TRBV7-2 with TRBJ2-1; 12 nucleotides line up with TRBD2. There are 16 residues in the CDR3. With 1 base clipped from V and 7 bases from J, the junction kept 5 bases outside the gene matches. Germline V gene data show CDR1 as SGHTA and CDR2 as FQGNSA. The CDR3 is CASSLVGLAGRNEQFF. The CDR3, as DNA: TGTGCCAGCAGCTTAGTGGGACTAGCGGGTCGGAATGAGCAGTTCTTC.

CDR3 DNA sequence: TGTGCCAGCAGCTCCCGGGACAGGACAAATTCACCCCTCCACTTT. It specifies CASSSRDRTNSPLHF. This chain uses TRBV5-4 with TRBJ1-6; 8 bases are a match to TRBD1. The ends lost 3 bases at V and 7 bases at J; junction bases unmatched: 6. Germline CDR1 reads SGHNT; CDR2 reads YYREEE (reference sequence). CDR3 length equals 15 residues.

The J gene is TRBJ1-1, the V gene TRBV5-4; weak D call: TRBD1 (6 bases). The CDR3 runs to 12 residues. CDR1 and CDR2 (germline): SGHNT, YYREEE (reference sequence). The V gene lost 0 bases and the J gene lost 11 bases, with 11 bases spanning the gap. CDR3 in amino acids: CASSLGQATAFF. The CDR3 bases are TGTGCCAGCAGCTTGGGACAGGCAACGGCTTTCTTT.

The sample holds one count of this clone. V usage is TRBV2 and J usage is TRBJ2-7; D possibly corresponds to TRBD2 (5 bases). Trimming removed 3 bases at V and 0 bases at J, with 12 bases between. Germline V gene sequence: CDR1 SNHLY, CDR2 FYNNEI. The CDR3 runs to 15 residues. The CDR3 nucleotides are TGTGCCAGCAGTGATCCCACCGGGGACTCCTACGAGCAGTACTTC. Protein product: CASSDPTGDSYEQYF. Full variable domain (rest looked up from reference TRBV2 and TRBJ2-7): EPEVTQTPSHQVTQMGQEVILRCVPISNHLYFYWYRQILGQKVEFLVSFYNNEISEKSEIFDDQFSVERPDGSNFTLKIRSTKLEDSAMYFCASSDPTGDSYEQYFGPGTRLTVT.

This clone was picked up a small number of times. The gene calls are TRBV7-9 and TRBJ2-1; D remains ambiguous. The length of the CDR3 is 12 residues. Trimming removed 5 bases from V and 9 bases from J, with 11 bases in between. Germline loops: CDR1 SEHNR, CDR2 FQNEAQ (reference sequence). CDR3 sequence reads: CASSQPPGEQFF. CDR3 in DNA: TGTGCCAGCAGCCAACCCCCGGGTGAGCAGTTCTTC.